Each of the 16 T cell receptor beta chains below was sequenced from the same sample in a study of a mutant IDH1 vaccine in newly diagnosed glioma. Produced via immunoSEQ multiplex PCR; TCRdb's table is partial and in-frame only. In the table there are around 85,000 clones, 85% of which are singletons. Time point defined: week 23, last vaccination. Topical imiquimod accompanied each vaccine dose, which consisted of 300 ug of mutant IDH1 20-mer peptide. These receptors' antigens are unknown. The starting material was PBMCs, obtained from a glioma patient whose treatment included an IDH1 peptide vaccine. Source of these receptors: a man aged 25 to 40 with glioma. Some clones in this sample may be carry-over from other donors' samples.

V usage is TRBV19 and J usage is TRBJ1-5; tentative D call: TRBD1 (5 bases). V was trimmed by 0 bases and J by 6 bases, leaving 6 bases between them. CDR1 is LNHDA, CDR2 SQIVND, per germline (reference sequence). There are 13 residues in the CDR3. CDR3 nucleotide sequence: TGTGCCAGTAGTATAGATGGGGGTCAGCCCCAGCATTTT. Its translation: CASSIDGGQPQHF.

The CDR3 loop is CASSLGLAGVRGETQYF. CDR3 nucleotide sequence: TGTGCCAGCAGCTTGGGACTAGCGGGAGTCCGTGGAGAGACCCAGTACTTC. V is TRBV7-3 and J is TRBJ2-5; 14 bases are a match to TRBD2. With 3 bases clipped from V and 4 bases from J, the junction kept 7 bases outside the gene matches. The CDR3 runs 17 residues. CDR1 is SGHTA and CDR2 is FQGTGA in the germline V gene.

The chain combines TRBV11-2 with TRBJ2-5, with 7 bases lining up with TRBD1. CDR3 length equals 19 residues. CDR1 is SGHAT, CDR2 FQNNGV, per germline. V dropped 0 bases and J dropped 4; count of bases not matched to a gene: 17. CDR3 sequence (DNA): TGTGCCAGCAGCTTAGATCCGAGGTGGGACAGCGGAGGAGGAGAGACCCAGTACTTC. Translating it yields CASSLDPRWDSGGGETQYF.

This clone was detected a few times. This chain connects TRBV27 to TRBJ1-2; a weak D match, TRBD1 (6 bases). The CDR3 runs 13 residues. The germline V gene has CDR1 MNHEY and CDR2 SMNVEV (reference sequence). V lost 5 bases to trimming and J lost 8 bases, with 15 bases between them. CDR3 sequence reads: CASSTYREAGYTF. Written as DNA, the CDR3 is TGTGCCAGCAGTACATACAGGGAAGCCGGCTACACCTTC.

This clone has more than one count but fewer than ten. This chain joins TRBV11-3 and TRBJ2-7, with D possibly matching TRBD2 (5 bases). V dropped 2 bases and J dropped 3 bases, with 11 bases sitting between them. This CDR3 is 14 amino acids long. Germline CDR1 reads SGHNT; CDR2 reads YENEEA. The CDR3 nucleotides are TGTGCCAGCAGCTTAAACGGGGTGAGCTACGAGCAGTACTTC. Translated, it gives CASSLNGVSYEQYF.

The chain joins TRBV4-2 to TRBJ2-5, with 10 bases identical to TRBD2. Germline assignment: CDR1 LGHNA and CDR2 YNFKEQ. Trimming removed 2 bases from V and 4 bases from J; junction bases left unmatched: 4. The CDR3 runs to 15 residues. The CDR3 nucleotides are TGTGCCAGCAGCCAAAGACAGCGGGAGGGAGAGACCCAGTACTTC. It specifies CASSQRQREGETQYF.

The chain joins TRBV5-1 to TRBJ2-1, with 11 bases matching TRBD2. CDR1 and CDR2 (germline): SGHRS, YFSETQ. Trimming at V came to 5 bases and at J to 8 bases, leaving 12 bases not matched to a gene. The CDR3 covers 16 residues. As DNA, the CDR3 is TGCGCCAGCAGTCAACCCTTCACTAGCGGGAGTGATGAGCAGTTCTTC. Protein: CASSQPFTSGSDEQFF. Full variable domain (remainder filled in from reference TRBV5-1 and TRBJ2-1): KAGVTQTPRYLIKTRGQQVTLSCSPISGHRSVSWYQQTPGQGLQFLFEYFSETQRNKGNFPGRFSGRQFSNSRSEMNVSTLELGDSALYLCASSQPFTSGSDEQFFGPGTRLTVL.

The chain carries TRBV12-5 and TRBJ2-2; TRBD1 matches 12 bases. The CDR3 extends over 17 amino acids. Per germline, CDR1 LGHNT and CDR2 FRNRAP. V shed 6 bases, J shed 0 bases, and the junction held 5 bases outside the gene matches. CDR3 sequence reads: CASGFGTGGPNTGELFF. The CDR3 bases are TGTGCTAGTGGCTTCGGGACAGGGGGCCCGAACACCGGGGAGCTGTTTTTT.

This chain links TRBV5-1 with TRBJ2-3, with 14 bases identical to TRBD2. The germline CDR1 and CDR2 sequences are SGHRS and YFSETQ. CDR3 length: 16 amino acids. Unmatched junction bases numbered 4, after V lost 3 bases and J lost 4 bases. CDR3 sequence: CASSSGTSGSADTQYF. Written as DNA, the CDR3 is TGCGCCAGCAGCTCGGGGACTAGCGGGAGTGCAGATACGCAGTATTTT.

The rearrangement joins TRBV7-8 to TRBJ2-1, with TRBD2 matching over 11 bases. The CDR3 loop spans 15 amino acids. The germline V gene encodes CDR1 SGHVS and CDR2 FQNEAQ. The trim removed 5 bases at V and 7 bases at J, leaving 7 bases unmatched. The CDR3 nucleotides read TGTGCCAGCAGCCTCCAACTAGCGGGGGTTAATGAGCAGTTCTTC. Amino acids: CASSLQLAGVNEQFF.

This clone was detected only once. V usage is TRBV30 and J usage is TRBJ2-3; no clear D. From germline, CDR1 is GTSNPN and CDR2 SVGIG (reference sequence). This CDR3 contains 13 residues. The V gene lost 5 bases and the J gene lost 3 bases, with 12 bases spanning the gap. The CDR3 DNA sequence: TGTGCCTGGGACGCGTTGGGGACAGATACGCAGTATTTT. This encodes CAWDALGTDTQYF.

The rearrangement joins TRBV28 to TRBJ1-4, with 8 bases identical to TRBD1. V was clipped by 6 bases and J by 7 bases; unmatched bases: 7. The CDR3 has 14 residues. Germline V lookup: CDR1 MDHEN, CDR2 SYDVKM. CDR3 region: CASSARGPGEKLFF. CDR3 DNA: TGTGCCAGCAGCGCCAGGGGGCCTGGTGAAAAACTGTTTTTT.

This CDR3 reads CASSPYLLQVNNEQFF. Here the CDR3 DNA reads TGTGCCAGCAGCCCCTACCTTCTGCAGGTGAACAATGAGCAGTTCTTC. The rearrangement joins TRBV7-6 to TRBJ2-1; D remains ambiguous. The V gene lost 5 bases and the J gene lost 5 bases, with 19 bases spanning the gap. CDR3 length: 16 amino acids. Germline CDR1 reads SGHVS; CDR2 reads FNYEAQ.

The chain links TRBV9 to TRBJ1-6; D remains unclear. Trimming stripped 0 bases from V and 7 bases from J, with 8 bases between. Germline CDR1 SGDLS, CDR2 YYNGEE. There are 14 residues in the CDR3. This CDR3 reads CASSVDGRNSPLHF. DNA for the CDR3: TGTGCCAGCAGCGTAGATGGCAGAAATTCACCCCTCCACTTT. The full variable domain, completed using reference TRBV9 and TRBJ1-6, is DSGVTQTPKHLITATGQRVTLRCSPRSGDLSVYWYQQSLDQGLQFLIQYYNGEERAKGNILERFSAQQFPDLHSELNLSSLELGDSALYFCASSVDGRNSPLHFGNGTRLTVT.

The chain employs TRBV2 and TRBJ2-5; D ambiguous. The better agreement between TRBJ2-7 and the DNA end casts doubt on the J call. The CDR3 is 12 amino acids. The germline V gene encodes CDR1 SNHLY and CDR2 FYNNEI. The CDR3 sequence: CASSGQNYEQYF. Here the CDR3 DNA reads TGTGCCAGCAGTGGGCAGAACTACGAGCAGTACTTC.

This clone was detected only once. The chain has TRBV19 and TRBJ1-5, with 7 bases lining up with TRBD1. After removal of 3 bases from V and 11 bases from J, the junction contained 19 bases not matched to a gene. The CDR3 has 17 amino acids. Germline V lookup: CDR1 LNHDA, CDR2 SQIVND (reference sequence). The DNA for the CDR3 is TGTGCCAGTAGTATCCCCCGGGACAGAAAACGCCTGGTGGCCCAGCATTTT. Its protein is CASSIPRDRKRLVAQHF.